One sample yielded the 13 T cell receptor beta chains listed below, sequenced in a study of cytomegalovirus exposure and HLA in healthy donors. Both 60 Vbeta primers and 13 Jbeta primers went into the PCR. Data came from immunoSEQ multiplex PCR; TCRdb stores just in-frame clones and leaves some out. The sample records 150,000 to 200,000 clones, around 75% being singletons. The specimen was PBMCs. These receptors were collected from a woman aged 45-59 years in good health and CMV-seropositive.

The J gene is TRBJ2-1, the V gene TRBV19; tentatively, D is TRBD2 (7 bases). Germline assignment: CDR1 LNHDA and CDR2 SQIVND (reference sequence). V was cut by 1 base and J by 10 bases, with 14 bases left in between. This CDR3 is built from 14 residues. CDR3: CASSIAGGRTEQFF. The CDR3 coding sequence is TGTGCCAGTAGTATAGCCGGGGGGCGGACGGAGCAGTTCTTC.

The V call is TRBV19, the J call TRBJ1-1, with D tentatively TRBD1 (6 bases). The CDR3 consists of 18 residues. Trimming shortened V by 5 bases and J by 0 bases, and 22 bases separated the two germline ends. Germline CDR1 LNHDA, CDR2 SQIVND (reference sequence). The CDR3 DNA follows: TGTGCCAGTAGTCTCCGACCCGGGACATCCCCCCTGAACACTGAAGCTTTCTTT. Translating it yields CASSLRPGTSPLNTEAFF.

The J gene is TRBJ1-1, the V gene TRBV6-1, with TRBD1 matching over 7 bases. The CDR3 covers 13 residues. Germline lookup yields CDR1 MNHNS and CDR2 SASEGT. V trimming: 8 bases; J trimming: 0 bases; junction bases outside the gene matches: 3. The CDR3 sequence: CASQDRMNTEAFF. DNA for the CDR3: TGTGCCAGCCAGGACAGGATGAACACTGAAGCTTTCTTT.

This clone has just a few counts. The CDR3 protein is CASSSTGAKNIQYF. The CDR3 DNA reads TGTGCCAGCAGCTCGACAGGGGCCAAAAACATTCAGTACTTC. V and J are TRBV7-9 and TRBJ2-4, with 7 nucleotides matching TRBD1. V shed 4 bases, J shed 1 base, and the junction held 1 base outside the gene matches. CDR3 length: 14 residues. Looked up from germline, CDR1 is SEHNR and CDR2 is FQNEAQ (reference sequence).

The chain joins TRBV19 to TRBJ1-5; 7 bases are shared with TRBD1. Trimming at V came to 5 bases and at J to 6 bases, leaving 7 bases not matched to a gene. The germline V gene encodes CDR1 LNHDA and CDR2 SQIVND (reference sequence). The length of the CDR3 is 14 residues. The CDR3 loop is CASSREGATQPQHF. Here the CDR3 DNA reads TGTGCCAGTAGTCGGGAGGGGGCCACTCAGCCCCAGCATTTT.

The rearrangement joins TRBV7-6 to TRBJ1-2, with 8 nucleotides matching TRBD1. The CDR3 extends over 14 amino acids. Germline V CDR1 and CDR2: SGHVS, FNYEAQ. V was pared by 1 base and J by 5 bases, with 3 bases of the junction left unmatched. CDR3 sequence (DNA): TGTGCCAGCAGCTTAGAGGGGACAGGTTATGGCTACACCTTC. Protein sequence: CASSLEGTGYGYTF.

The chain combines TRBV9 with TRBJ1-1, with D maybe TRBD1 (6 bases). The CDR3 has 15 amino acids. Deletions cut 3 bases from V and 0 bases from J, with 12 bases between. Germline CDR1 and CDR2: SGDLS and YYNGEE. CDR3 DNA sequence: TGTGCCAGCAGCGCGGGGGGGGCTTTGAACACTGAAGCTTTCTTT. Translated: CASSAGGALNTEAFF.

The chain has TRBV6-6 and TRBJ2-7; D uncertain. CDR1 and CDR2 from the germline V gene are MNHNY and SVGAGI (reference sequence). The CDR3 has 15 amino acids. The germline V and J ends were trimmed by 0 bases and 2 bases, with 11 bases remaining between them. Here the CDR3 reads CASSYSWLRTYEQYF. CDR3 DNA: TGTGCCAGCAGTTACTCCTGGTTGAGAACCTACGAGCAGTACTTC.

The count of this clone is one. This chain connects TRBV27 to TRBJ2-5, with TRBD2 matching 8 bases. Germline V gives CDR1 MNHEY, CDR2 SMNVEV (reference sequence). V lost 8 bases and J lost 8; bases outside the gene matches: 10. This CDR3 region has 13 residues. CDR3 region: CASRTSGALTQYF. Here the CDR3 DNA reads TGTGCCAGCCGCACTAGCGGCGCTTTAACCCAGTACTTC.

The V call is TRBV29-1, the J call TRBJ2-3; 7 bases match TRBD2. With V trimmed by 5 bases and J by 2 bases, 7 bases remained unmatched. Germline values: CDR1 SQVTM, CDR2 ANQGSEA. The CDR3 sequence is 14 residues long. CDR3 residues: CSVRGAGDTDTQYF. The CDR3, as DNA: TGCAGCGTTCGTGGGGCGGGGGACACAGATACGCAGTATTTT.

This chain connects TRBV7-9 to TRBJ1-3; TRBD1 matches at 8 bases. Germline-derived CDR1 and CDR2 are SEHNR and FQNEAQ (reference sequence). V dropped 5 bases and J dropped 2; count of bases not matched to a gene: 5. The CDR3 is made up of 15 amino acids. CDR3 DNA sequence: TGTGCCAGCAGCCCAATGGGACAGGCTGGAAACACCATATATTTT. As protein: CASSPMGQAGNTIYF.

The J gene is TRBJ1-1, the V gene TRBV6-4; D is ambiguous. The CDR3 loop spans 14 amino acids. The germline gives CDR1 MRHNA, CDR2 SNTAGT. The ends were cut back, 2 bases at V and 1 base at J, with 8 bases in the middle. The CDR3 DNA reads as TGTGCCAGCAGTGACGGTCTAGGGAACACTGAAGCTTTCTTT. This sequence encodes CASSDGLGNTEAFF.

This clone was detected many times. The chain carries TRBV6-6 and TRBJ1-5; 7 nucleotides match TRBD1. Per germline, CDR1 MNHNY and CDR2 SVGAGI (reference sequence). The CDR3 totals 15 residues. Germline trimming cut 8 bases from V and 0 bases from J; bases unmatched to any gene: 7. Written as DNA, the CDR3 is TGTGCCAGCTCCCCCGGGACAGCTAGCAATCAGCCCCAGCATTTT. It specifies CASSPGTASNQPQHF.